A selection of T cell receptor beta chains follows, all from one sample in a study of response to subunit inactivated influenza vaccine. One entry per CDR3 protein, called by TCRdb with MiXCR from the RT-PCR reads. The sample yields over 400,000 distinct CDR3 sequences, 10% to 15% seen once. The starting material was PBMCs from blood, obtained more than 35 days after vaccination. These receptors were taken from a man between 45 and 60 years old who received an inactivated influenza vaccine. Each CDR3 is given with its conserved first and last residue. The D gene is left open where the match is weak. Clone size, where shown, is once, few, many, or a class for clones that have expanded.

V,size,J,D,DNA,CDR3
TRBV29-1,many,TRBJ2-7,TRBD2,TGCAGCGTTGTTGGGGTAGCGGGAAAGGTCCGCGAGCAGTACTTC,CSVVGVAGKVREQYF
TRBV6-1,many,TRBJ2-7,TRBD2,TGTGCCAGCAGCCCAAGCGGGAGGGCCTCCTACGAGCAGTACTTC,CASSPSGRASYEQYF
TRBV7-9,NA,TRBJ2-7,TRBD1,TGTGCCAGCAAAGGACAGGGGCAATACGAGCAGTACTTC,CASKGQGQYEQYF
TRBV5-1,many,TRBJ2-1,NA,TGCGCCAGCAGCCTCTTGGAGGATGAGCAGTTCTTC,CASSLLEDEQFF
TRBV29-1,NA,TRBJ1-1,NA,TGCATAGCAGGGGACACTGAAGCTTTCTTT,CIAGDTEAFF
TRBV20-1,NA,TRBJ2-5,NA,TGCAGTGCTAGAGTCTCCGTCGGGCGGGAGACCCAGTACTTC,CSARVSVGRETQYF
TRBV12-3/TRBV12-4,NA,TRBJ1-4,NA,TGTGCCAGCAGACTATCTGAAGCAACTAATGAAAAACTGTTTTTT,CASRLSEATNEKLFF
TRBV7-2,few,TRBJ2-7,NA,TGTGCCAGCAGCTCAGTTGGCGGCGGGCCATACTACGAGCAGTACTTC,CASSSVGGGPYYEQYF
TRBV5-1,NA,TRBJ2-2,NA,TGCGCCAGCAACTTGGGGGGGCCGACCGGGGAGCTGTTTTTT,CASNLGGPTGELFF
TRBV5-1,NA,TRBJ2-1,TRBD2,TGCGCCAGCAGCTTTACTAGCGGGGGGAGGAATGAGCAGTTCTTC,CASSFTSGGRNEQFF
TRBV9,many,TRBJ2-7,NA,TGTGCCAGCAGCGTCAGCCCCACAGACGAGCAGTACTTC,CASSVSPTDEQYF
TRBV12-3/TRBV12-4,few,TRBJ1-4,TRBD1,TGTGCCAGCAGTTTGGAAACAGGGGGCGCGAAAAGTGAAAAACTGTTTTTT,CASSLETGGAKSEKLFF
TRBV27,NA,TRBJ2-5,NA,TGTGCCAGCAGTTTAAACCGGGGGAGGGAGACCCAGTACTTC,CASSLNRGRETQYF
TRBV6-2/TRBV6-3,few,TRBJ2-2,NA,TGTGCCAGCAGTTGGGGACGGACCACCGGGGAGCTGTTTTTT,CASSWGRTTGELFF
TRBV24-1,NA,TRBJ2-5,NA,TGTGCCACCAGTGAATCAGGGATGGAGACCCAGTACTTC,CATSESGMETQYF
TRBV7-8,NA,TRBJ1-4,NA,TGTGCCAGCTCAACGACACTCAACCTACCTAAGGGAACTAATGAAAAACTGTTTTTT,CASSTTLNLPKGTNEKLFF
TRBV15,NA,TRBJ2-5,NA,TGTGCCACCAGCAGAGAGCCAGGAAGGGAGACCCAGTACTTC,CATSREPGRETQYF
TRBV25-1,NA,TRBJ2-1,TRBD2,TGTGCCAGCAGTGAATATGGCCCCGGGACTAGCGGGAGGGCATTCAATGAGCAGTTCTTC,CASSEYGPGTSGRAFNEQFF
TRBV10-3,NA,TRBJ2-7,NA,TGTGCCATCAGTGAATTACAGAGCTCCTACGAGCAGTACTTC,CAISELQSSYEQYF